This TCR beta chain was identified during a study of shared clonotypes between healthy human individuals. This clone was seen a single time. Its cognate antigen is unknown. Among the donors, all were Caucasian adults who lived in Nashville, Tennessee. Negatively enriched CD4+ T cells were divided by CD45RA into naive and memory. The CDR3 covers 15 residues. Looked up from germline, CDR1 is SEHNR and CDR2 is FQNEAQ (reference sequence). Trimming at V came to 1 base and at J to 2 bases, leaving 4 bases not matched to a gene. The study, taken as a whole, reports: Rarefaction curves obtained for sorted subsets showed sequencing incomplete despite large depth. Estimated richness values were generally larger in naive subsets than in memory subsets.

Repertoires were generated with immunoSEQ multiplex PCR, while TCRdb's copy carries only in-frame clones and drops some. Of more than 400,000 clones in the sample, around 95% were seen once. What was sequenced was naive CD4+ T cells sorted from blood. Subset in this sample: CD45RA+ positively selected. The rearrangement links TRBV7-9 to TRBJ2-7, with 8 bases that match TRBD2. This clonotype was sampled from a woman aged 25 to 39 in good health. CDR3 sequence: CASSLVTSGPYEQYF. CDR3 coding DNA: TGTGCCAGCAGCTTAGTTACTAGCGGTCCCTACGAGCAGTACTTC.